This TCR beta chain was observed in a study of cytomegalovirus exposure and HLA in healthy donors (dated by TCRdb to about 2017). Turning to the overall study: An earlier analysis of several hundred of the donors reported approximately 300 Gb of sequence data and roughly 110 million unique TCR beta sequences from about 200 million T cells. An early release covering 550 to 700 HLA-typed donors comprised about 300 gigabases of sequencing data and around 86 million unique TCR sequences. The genetic ancestry cluster associated with self-reported Caucasian donors included 70% to 85% of the roughly 400 genotyped donors. The study aimed to test whether cataloging public T cell receptors could reveal signatures of past pathogen exposure. The study profiled the T cell repertoires of 666 subjects by immunosequencing and related them to cytomegalovirus serostatus. A separate validation cohort of some 130 different subjects was used in addition to the roughly 670-subject first cohort. To predict cytomegalovirus infection status, the study combined high-throughput TCR immunosequencing, statistical association of individual TCRs with disease status, and machine learning. In a later analysis, previously published TCR beta repertoires from more than 500 donors were re-analyzed and high-resolution HLA genotyping was added so that TCR occurrence patterns could be studied. Rather than drawing on any new phenotypic data, the later analysis identified candidate immune exposures from TCR beta sequences and the way those sequences occurred across donors. To decide whether each TCR beta V gene segment behaved as functional or pseudogenic, an earlier analysis of approximately 620 of the donors relied on high-throughput TCR beta sequencing. Donor age, sex, ethnicity and CMV serostatus were compiled together with the repertoire data. Genome-wide SNP genotypes for about 65% of the roughly 670 donors were used in a later genetic analysis, which treated that subset as a discovery cohort. All discovery cohort repertoires had been generated on a single sequencing platform. Both class I and class II loci were covered by HLA typing, at four-digit resolution. The number of typed donors differed by locus: roughly 620-630 for A, B, C, DRB1 and DQB1; 500 to 550 for DQA1; 606 for DPA1; and about 470 for DPB1. Several DR-DQ haplotypes were treated as single units for association and clustering because of strong linkage in the cohort. Among 398 genotyped donors of the cohort, an average of about 240,000 unique TCR beta nucleotide sequences were sequenced per donor, roughly a sixth of them non-productive.

Study-wide findings and limitations: According to a later analysis, most CMV-associated TCR beta chains appeared to be HLA-restricted, and the HLA associations seemed to be driven largely by CMV exposure. In a later genetic analysis, fewer N-insertions in productive TCRs were reported among donors in an Asian-associated ancestry cluster than the roughly 710-donor mean. Most TCR sequences were observed very rarely across donors, whereas some public TCRs were present in many individuals. Sequencing depth was assumed to be roughly uniform across donors in the presence/absence analyses, though that assumption may not hold. In a later analysis, HLA-associated TCR beta chains showed more clonal expansion and lower generation probabilities than non-associated chains that were equally common. Roughly 15 rarely observed V segments, including chromosome 9 orphons, were excluded from the earlier analysis of approximately 500 of the donors because counts were too low. According to the authors, the approach could potentially be generalized to other disease states and immunological phenotypes. A further reported finding was that TCR beta sequences accurately predicted the HLA-A and HLA-B alleles for most subjects in the first cohort. An earlier analysis of approximately 500 of the donors showed that most TCR beta V segments appeared in productive rearrangements either about 90% or about 30% of the time, which broadly matched IMGT annotations. In a later analysis, TCR association rates were found to vary across HLA loci, with the most associated TCRs seen for DRB1 alleles and the fewest for HLA-C alleles. Only TCR beta chains were sequenced in this cohort, and the absence of alpha or paired-chain data limited detectable features. Several of the top co-occurrence clusters appeared to be linked to parvovirus B19, influenza, CMV and Epstein-Barr virus, according to a later analysis. A later genetic analysis associated a missense DCLRE1C variant with V-gene and J-gene trimming of TCR beta chains, and an independent cohort replicated the association. A later analysis associated around 16,000 TCR beta sequences with specific HLA alleles at a false discovery rate of 0.05. For the cohort, immune exposure information was limited to CMV serostatus. Linkage disequilibrium might explain the correlated functional status among segregating V segments, but an unknown experimental factor could not be excluded. When HLA alleles, especially DR and DQ, strongly co-occurred, TCR associations were difficult to assign to individual alleles. The study gave a list of 150 to 200 TCR beta chains associated with cytomegalovirus. Cytomegalovirus status was reported to be diagnosed by the classifier with high specificity and sensitivity in both the original and validation cohorts. A few of the identified cytomegalovirus-associated TCR beta chains were confirmed in vitro to be specific for cytomegalovirus antigens. A group of highly shared sequence variants was considered likely to be a technical artifact of the sequencing pipeline. Because HLA typing was missing for some donors at each locus, association tests included only the typed subset.

Library method: the immunoSEQ multiplex PCR assay. A mixture of 60 forward primers for TCR Vbeta segments and 13 reverse primers for TCR Jbeta segments was used in the multiplex PCR. The CDR3 region of rearranged TCR beta genes was amplified from genomic DNA with a multiplex PCR assay. The Illumina HiSeq System was used to sequence the amplified TCR beta libraries as 87-base-pair reads. On the authors' methods: In a later analysis, tens of millions of unique TCR beta chains were counted across the 650 to 750 repertoires, and roughly 11 million of these chains were shared by at least two donors. To remove PCR and sequencing errors, raw reads were error-corrected and collapsed into unique sequences using a nearest-neighbor algorithm that merged closely related sequences. Alignment of CDR3 sequences to IMGT reference sequences was used to assign V, D and J gene segments. For a sequence to be retained, a match of at least six nucleotides was required to both a V gene segment and a J gene segment. Rearrangements were called productive when the CDR3 lacked stop codons and stayed in frame with V and J; all others were non-productive. Following IMGT convention, CDR3 was defined as the stretch from the second conserved V-encoded cysteine to the conserved J-encoded phenylalanine. In an earlier analysis of around 640 of the donors, sequences lacking an unambiguous match to a single V gene segment were excluded. An earlier analysis of some 500 of the donors classified V segments as functional when productive rearrangements were above 56.7% and as segregating when the standard deviation between donors was above 5%. To diagnose cytomegalovirus status from the catalog of TCR beta chain sequences, a statistical classification framework was built. A later analysis assigned V and J genes by comparing TCR nucleotide sequences with IMGT/GENE-DB human TR gene sequences. A later analysis assigned CDR3 sequences and most-parsimonious VDJ recombination scenarios with the TCRdist pipeline. In a later analysis, each TCR beta chain was defined by its CDR3 amino acid sequence together with its V-gene family, and reads without a unique V-gene family were excluded. To address suspected cross-contamination and a sequencing artifact, a later analysis removed 450 to 700 highly shared, low-generation-probability nucleotide sequences. In a later analysis, a clonal expansion index for each public chain was calculated from normalized within-repertoire ranks of inferred template counts. In a later analysis, generation probabilities were computed with a VDJ recombination model fitted to out-of-frame rearrangements, and the resulting probabilities were checked against IGoR. In a later analysis, TCR-TCR, TCR-HLA and TCR-CMV co-occurrence was scored with hypergeometric tests, and a repertoire-size bias correction was applied to TCR pairs. False discovery rates were estimated in a later analysis by permuting HLA or CMV assignments 20 times. In a later analysis, co-occurring TCRs were grouped with DBSCAN, and TCRdist sequence similarity was added when clustering was performed within HLA-allele-positive subsets. Co-occurrence clustering excluded repertoires with fewer than 30,000 or more than 120,000 public chains, plus five with anomalous nucleotide sharing. TCRdb took over this immuneACCESS table, retaining in-frame rearrangements with V and J assigned. Such tables are incomplete; in checked studies, under half of the missing clones stem from an unresolved V gene, and the remainder is unexplained. For V, J and clone size, that table is used; D and trimming come from the DNA. The sample records 150,000 to 200,000 clones, around 77% of which are singletons. The ten largest clones take up 1.5% to 2% of the sample.

The cohort consisted of 650 to 700 healthy bone marrow donors. Cohort members were all nominally healthy when sampled, although unrecorded immune exposures were likely present. The donor tested CMV seronegative, placing the donor among the 300 to 450 seronegative members of the cohort. Each donor provided a peripheral blood sample, and peripheral blood mononuclear cells were used for TCR beta sequencing. Genomic DNA was extracted from the blood cell samples with the Qiagen DNeasy Blood Extraction Kit. To note about this clone: There is no known antigen for this receptor. Base qualities are missing; no much larger clone stands one base away.

The clonotype was recovered from a woman in her twenties or thirties in good health and CMV-seronegative. What was sequenced was PBMCs.

The CDR3 region: CASSLSLGQSYEQYF. The nucleotides are TGTGCCAGCAGCTTGAGCCTCGGACAGTCCTACGAGCAGTACTTC. This chain is built from TRBV7-2 and TRBJ2-7; TRBD1 is perhaps the D gene, given 6 matching bases. V loses 3 bases, J loses 1 base, and the germline ends lie 13 bases apart. Including cysteine and phenylalanine, the CDR3 has 15 amino acids. Just the 45-base CDR3 DNA is kept, in frame starting at base 1. CDR1 and CDR2, looked up from the germline V gene, are SGHTA and FQGNSA.